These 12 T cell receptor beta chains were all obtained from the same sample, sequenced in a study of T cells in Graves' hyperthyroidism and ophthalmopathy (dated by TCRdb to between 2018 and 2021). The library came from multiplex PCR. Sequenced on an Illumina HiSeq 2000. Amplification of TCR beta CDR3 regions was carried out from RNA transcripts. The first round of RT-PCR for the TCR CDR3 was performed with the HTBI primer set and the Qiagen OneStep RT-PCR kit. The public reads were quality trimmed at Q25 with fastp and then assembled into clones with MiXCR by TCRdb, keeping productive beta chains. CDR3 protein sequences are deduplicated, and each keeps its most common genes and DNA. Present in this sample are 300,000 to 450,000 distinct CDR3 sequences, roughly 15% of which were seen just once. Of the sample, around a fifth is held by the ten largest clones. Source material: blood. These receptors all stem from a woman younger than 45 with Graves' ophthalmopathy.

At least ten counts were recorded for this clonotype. Here the CDR3 DNA reads TGTGCCAGCAGTGACGGGGGGCCGGTAGAGACCCAGTACTTC. Amino acids: CASSDGGPVETQYF. The rearrangement joins TRBV2 to TRBJ2-5, with a weak D call TRBD2 (7 bases). CDR3 length: 14 residues. The V end was cut by 3 bases, the J end by 4 bases, with 12 bases between. Germline V gives CDR1 SNHLY, CDR2 FYNNEI.

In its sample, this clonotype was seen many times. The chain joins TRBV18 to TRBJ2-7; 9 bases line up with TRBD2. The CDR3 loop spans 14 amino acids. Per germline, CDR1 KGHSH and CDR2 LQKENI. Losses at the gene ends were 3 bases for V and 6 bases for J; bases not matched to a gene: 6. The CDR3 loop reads CASSPGSSGGEQYF. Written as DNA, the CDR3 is TGTGCCAGCTCACCTGGTAGTAGCGGGGGCGAGCAGTACTTC.

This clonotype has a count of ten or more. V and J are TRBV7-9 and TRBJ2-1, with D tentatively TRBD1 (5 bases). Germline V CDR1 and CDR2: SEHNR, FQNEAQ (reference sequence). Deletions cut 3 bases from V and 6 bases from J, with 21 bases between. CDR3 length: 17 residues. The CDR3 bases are TGTGCCAGCAGCTTCCCAACCCTTAGAACAGGAGTCAATGAGCAGTTCTTC. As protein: CASSFPTLRTGVNEQFF.

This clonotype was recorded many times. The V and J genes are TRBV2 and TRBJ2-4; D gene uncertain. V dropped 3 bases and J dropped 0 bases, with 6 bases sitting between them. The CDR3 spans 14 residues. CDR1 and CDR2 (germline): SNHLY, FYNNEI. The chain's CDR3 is CASSDRLAKNIQYF. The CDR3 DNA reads TGTGCCAGCAGTGATCGGCTAGCCAAAAACATTCAGTACTTC.

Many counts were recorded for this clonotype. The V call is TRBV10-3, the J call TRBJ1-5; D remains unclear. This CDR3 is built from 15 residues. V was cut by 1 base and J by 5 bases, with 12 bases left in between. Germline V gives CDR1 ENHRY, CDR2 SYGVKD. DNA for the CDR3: TGTGCCATCAGTGAGTTTGACCGGGAGCATCAGCCCCAGCATTTT. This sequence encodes CAISEFDREHQPQHF.

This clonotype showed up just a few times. Here the CDR3 DNA reads TGCGCCAGCAGCCAAGTTTTATCCTGGGGAAAGGGACAGGTACACACAGATACGCAGTATTTT. It yields the protein CASSQVLSWGKGQVHTDTQYF. The chain has TRBV4-1 and TRBJ2-3; 8 bases line up with TRBD1. V lost 1 base and J lost 2; bases outside the gene matches: 20. Germline-derived CDR1 and CDR2 are MGHRA and YSYEKL. This CDR3 is built from 21 residues.

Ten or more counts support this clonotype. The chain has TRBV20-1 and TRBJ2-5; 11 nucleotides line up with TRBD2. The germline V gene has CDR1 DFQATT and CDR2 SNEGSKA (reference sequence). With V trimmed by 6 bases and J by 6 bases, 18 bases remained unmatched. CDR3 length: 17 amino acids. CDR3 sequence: CSATPFSLAGGLKTQYF. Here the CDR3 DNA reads TGCAGTGCCACACCCTTCTCGCTAGCGGGGGGCTTGAAGACCCAGTACTTC.

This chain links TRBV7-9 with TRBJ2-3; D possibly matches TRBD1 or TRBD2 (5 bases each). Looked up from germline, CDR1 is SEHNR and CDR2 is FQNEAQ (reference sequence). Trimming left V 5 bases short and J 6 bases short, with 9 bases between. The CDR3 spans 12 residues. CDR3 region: CASSHGADTQYF. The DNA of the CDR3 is TGTGCCAGCAGCCACGGGGCCGATACGCAGTATTTT.

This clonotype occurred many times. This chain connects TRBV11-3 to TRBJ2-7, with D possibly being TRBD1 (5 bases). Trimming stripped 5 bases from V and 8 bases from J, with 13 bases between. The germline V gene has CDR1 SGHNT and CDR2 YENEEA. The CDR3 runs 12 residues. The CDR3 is CASSEGEAKQYF. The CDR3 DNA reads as TGTGCCAGCAGCGAAGGGGAAGCTAAGCAGTACTTC. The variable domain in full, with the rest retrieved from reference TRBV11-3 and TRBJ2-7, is EAGVVQSPRYKIIEKKQPVAFWCNPISGHNTLYWYLQNLGQGPELLIRYENEEAVDDSQLPKDRFSAERLKGVDSTLKIQPAELGDSAVYLCASSEGEAKQYFGPGTRLTVT.

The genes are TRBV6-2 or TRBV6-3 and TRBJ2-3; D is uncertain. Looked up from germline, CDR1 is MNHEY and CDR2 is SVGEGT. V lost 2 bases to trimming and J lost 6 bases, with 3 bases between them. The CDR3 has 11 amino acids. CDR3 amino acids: CASSYPDTQYF. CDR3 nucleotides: TGTGCCAGCAGTTACCCCGATACGCAGTATTTT.

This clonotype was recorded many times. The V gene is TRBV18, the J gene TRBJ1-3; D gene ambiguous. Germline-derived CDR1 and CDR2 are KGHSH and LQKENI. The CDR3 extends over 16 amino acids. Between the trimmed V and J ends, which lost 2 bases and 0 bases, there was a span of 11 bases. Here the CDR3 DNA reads TGTGCCAGCTCACCAGCGGTGAGCAGCTCTGGAAACACCATATATTTT. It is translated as CASSPAVSSSGNTIYF.

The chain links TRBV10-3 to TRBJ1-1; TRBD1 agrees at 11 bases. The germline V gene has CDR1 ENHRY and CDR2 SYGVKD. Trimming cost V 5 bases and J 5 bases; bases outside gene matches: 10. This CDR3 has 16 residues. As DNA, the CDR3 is TGTGCCATCAGTTACGGGACAGGGGGAATGGGTACTGAAGCTTTCTTT. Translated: CAISYGTGGMGTEAFF.